One sample yielded the 2 T cell receptor beta chains listed below, sequenced in a study of blood T cell repertoires in COVID-19. Using immunoSEQ multiplex PCR, the repertoire was profiled, and TCRdb retains in-frame clones only, with some absent. This table has about 46,000 clones, 70% to 90% appearing once. The sequencing sample was made of peripheral blood. All receptors derive from a human donor in a cohort sampled during active COVID-19. The donor label of this sample is uncertain.

This clone has only one observation. V and J are TRBV28 and TRBJ1-2, with 8 bases aligning to TRBD1. J gave up 3 bases and V 5 bases, and 5 bases lay outside the gene matches. CDR3 length: 14 amino acids. Germline V CDR1 and CDR2: MDHEN, SYDVKM. CDR3 residues: CASSPQGADYGYTF. CDR3 DNA: TGTGCCAGCAGTCCCCAGGGGGCAGACTATGGCTACACCTTC.

J is TRBJ1-2 and V is TRBV19; D may be TRBD1 (6 bases). Germline values: CDR1 LNHDA, CDR2 SQIVND (reference sequence). The CDR3 loop spans 15 amino acids. V was clipped by 7 bases and J by 2 bases, with 17 bases between them. The CDR3: CASKRSVDRNYGYTF. The DNA of the CDR3 is TGTGCCAGTAAAAGGTCGGTTGACAGGAACTATGGCTACACCTTC. Full variable domain (remainder filled in from reference TRBV19 and TRBJ1-2): DGGITQSPKYLFRKEGQNVTLSCEQNLNHDAMYWYRQDPGQGLRLIYYSQIVNDFQKGDIAEGYSVSREKKESFPLTVTSAQKNPTAFYLCASKRSVDRNYGYTFGSGTRLTVV.